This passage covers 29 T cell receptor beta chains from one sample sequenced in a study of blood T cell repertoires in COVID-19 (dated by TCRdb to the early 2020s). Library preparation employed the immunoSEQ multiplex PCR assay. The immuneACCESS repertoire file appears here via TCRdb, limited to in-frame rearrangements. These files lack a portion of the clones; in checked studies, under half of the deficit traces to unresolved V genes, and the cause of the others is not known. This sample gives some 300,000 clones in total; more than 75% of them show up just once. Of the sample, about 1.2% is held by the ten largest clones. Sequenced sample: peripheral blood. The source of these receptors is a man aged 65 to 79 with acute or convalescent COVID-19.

This CDR3 reads CASRPTGSEGYTF. CDR3 DNA: TGTGCCAGCAGACCGACAGGGTCAGAGGGCTACACCTTC. The J gene is TRBJ1-2, the V gene TRBV2; 7 bases line up with TRBD1. Germline lookup yields CDR1 SNHLY and CDR2 FYNNEI. The ends lost 6 bases at V and 8 bases at J; junction bases unmatched: 9. This CDR3 is built from 13 residues.

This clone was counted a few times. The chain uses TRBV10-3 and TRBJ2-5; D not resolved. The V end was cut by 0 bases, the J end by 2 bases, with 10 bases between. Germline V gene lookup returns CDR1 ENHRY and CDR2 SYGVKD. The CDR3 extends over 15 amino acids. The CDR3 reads CAISESYSPQETQYF. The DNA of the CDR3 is TGTGCCATCAGTGAGTCCTACTCTCCTCAAGAGACCCAGTACTTC.

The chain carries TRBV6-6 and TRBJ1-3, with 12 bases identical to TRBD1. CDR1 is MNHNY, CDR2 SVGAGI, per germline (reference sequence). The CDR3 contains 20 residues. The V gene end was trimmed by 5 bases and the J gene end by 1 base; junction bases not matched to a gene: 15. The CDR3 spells CASSPIRSGTGGLSGNTIYF. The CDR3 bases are TGTGCCAGCAGTCCGATCCGATCCGGGACAGGGGGCTTGTCTGGAAACACCATATATTTT.

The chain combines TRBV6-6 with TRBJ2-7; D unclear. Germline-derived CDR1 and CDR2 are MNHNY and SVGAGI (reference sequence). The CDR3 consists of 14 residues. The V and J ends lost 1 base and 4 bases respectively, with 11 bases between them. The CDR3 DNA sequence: TGTGCCAGCAGTTACTACCGGTCTAAGTACGAGCAGTACTTC. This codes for CASSYYRSKYEQYF.

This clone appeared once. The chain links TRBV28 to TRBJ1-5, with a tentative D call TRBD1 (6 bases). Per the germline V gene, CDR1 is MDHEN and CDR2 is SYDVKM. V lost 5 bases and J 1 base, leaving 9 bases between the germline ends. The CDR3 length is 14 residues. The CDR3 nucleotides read TGTGCCAGCAGTAACGACAGGAGCAATCAGCCCCAGCATTTT. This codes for CASSNDRSNQPQHF.

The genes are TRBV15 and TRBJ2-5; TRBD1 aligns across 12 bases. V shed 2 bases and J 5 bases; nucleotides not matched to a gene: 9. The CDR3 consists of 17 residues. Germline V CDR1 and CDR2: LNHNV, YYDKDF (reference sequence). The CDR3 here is CATSRHAGQGASETQYF. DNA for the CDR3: TGTGCCACCAGCAGACATGCGGGACAGGGGGCTTCGGAGACCCAGTACTTC.

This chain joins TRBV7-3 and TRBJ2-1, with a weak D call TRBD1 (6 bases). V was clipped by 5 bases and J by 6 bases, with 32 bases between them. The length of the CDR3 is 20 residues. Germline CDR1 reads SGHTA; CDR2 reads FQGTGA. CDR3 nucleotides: TGTGCCAGCAGCCCCGCACCGGCAGGGGCCCTATTCTCTGGGTTCAATGAGCAGTTCTTC. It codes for CASSPAPAGALFSGFNEQFF.

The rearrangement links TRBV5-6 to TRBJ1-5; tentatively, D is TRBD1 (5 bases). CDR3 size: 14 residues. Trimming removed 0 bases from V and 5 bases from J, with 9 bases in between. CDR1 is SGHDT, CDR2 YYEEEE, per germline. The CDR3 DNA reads TGTGCCAGCAGCTTGGCTCTGGGGCATCAGCCCCAGCATTTT. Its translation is CASSLALGHQPQHF. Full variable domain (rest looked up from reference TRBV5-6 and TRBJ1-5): DAGVTQSPTHLIKTRGQQVTLRCSPKSGHDTVSWYQQALGQGPQFIFQYYEEEERQRGNFPDRFSGHQFPNYSSELNVNALLLGDSALYLCASSLALGHQPQHFGDGTRLSIL.

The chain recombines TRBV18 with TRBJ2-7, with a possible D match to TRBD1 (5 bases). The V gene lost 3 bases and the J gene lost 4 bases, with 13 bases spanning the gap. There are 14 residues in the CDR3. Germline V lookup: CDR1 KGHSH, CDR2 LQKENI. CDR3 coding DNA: TGTGCCAGCTCACCTGGCTCCCAGGGATACGAGCAGTACTTC. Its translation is CASSPGSQGYEQYF.

CDR3 sequence: CASSLYQGSNQPQHF. The CDR3 bases are TGTGCCAGCAGCTTGTATCAGGGTAGCAATCAGCCCCAGCATTTT. The chain uses TRBV7-6 and TRBJ1-5, with D tentatively TRBD1 (5 bases). Germline CDR1 and CDR2: SGHVS and FNYEAQ. Trimming took off 3 bases at V and 0 bases at J, with 9 bases between the two ends. The CDR3 is made up of 15 amino acids.

The CDR3 DNA reads as TGTGCCAGTCTGAAACAGGGTGGTTACGAGCAGTACTTC. This codes for CASLKQGGYEQYF. The V and J genes are TRBV2 and TRBJ2-7, with D maybe TRBD1 (6 bases). V dropped 9 bases and J dropped 4 bases, with 16 bases sitting between them. The CDR3 runs 13 residues. Germline V lookup: CDR1 SNHLY, CDR2 FYNNEI.

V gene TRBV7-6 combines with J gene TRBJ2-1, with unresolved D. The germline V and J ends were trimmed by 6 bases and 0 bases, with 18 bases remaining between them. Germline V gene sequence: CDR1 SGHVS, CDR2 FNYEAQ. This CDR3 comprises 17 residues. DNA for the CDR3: TGTGCCAGCAGTCGCGGTCGTAAGGAGAGCTCCTACAATGAGCAGTTCTTC. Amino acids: CASSRGRKESSYNEQFF.

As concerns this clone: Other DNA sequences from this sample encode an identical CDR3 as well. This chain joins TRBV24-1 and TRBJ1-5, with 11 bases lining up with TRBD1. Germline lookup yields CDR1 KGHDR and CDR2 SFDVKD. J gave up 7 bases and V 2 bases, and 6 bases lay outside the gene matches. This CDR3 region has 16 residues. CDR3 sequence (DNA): TGTGCCACCAGTGATTCAGGACAGGGGGCCGGGCAGCCCCAGCATTTT. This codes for CATSDSGQGAGQPQHF.

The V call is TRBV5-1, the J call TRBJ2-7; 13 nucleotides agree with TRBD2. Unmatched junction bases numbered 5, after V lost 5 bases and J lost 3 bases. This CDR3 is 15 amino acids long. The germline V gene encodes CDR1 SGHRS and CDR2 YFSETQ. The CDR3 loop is CASRYGLAGDYEQYF. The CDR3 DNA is TGCGCCAGCAGATACGGACTAGCGGGAGACTACGAGCAGTACTTC. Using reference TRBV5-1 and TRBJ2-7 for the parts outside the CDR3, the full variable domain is KAGVTQTPRYLIKTRGQQVTLSCSPISGHRSVSWYQQTPGQGLQFLFEYFSETQRNKGNFPGRFSGRQFSNSRSEMNVSTLELGDSALYLCASRYGLAGDYEQYFGPGTRLTVT.

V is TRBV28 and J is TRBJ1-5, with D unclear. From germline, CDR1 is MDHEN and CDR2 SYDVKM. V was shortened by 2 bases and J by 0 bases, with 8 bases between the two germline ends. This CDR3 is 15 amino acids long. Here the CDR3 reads CASSLRENSNQPQHF. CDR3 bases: TGTGCCAGCAGTTTAAGGGAGAATAGCAATCAGCCCCAGCATTTT.

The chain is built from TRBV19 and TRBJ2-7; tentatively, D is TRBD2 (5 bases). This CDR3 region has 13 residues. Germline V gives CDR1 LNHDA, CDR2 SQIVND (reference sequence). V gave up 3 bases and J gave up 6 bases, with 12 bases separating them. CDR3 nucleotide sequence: TGTGCCAGTAGTATTTTACGGGATACCGAGCAGTACTTC. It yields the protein CASSILRDTEQYF. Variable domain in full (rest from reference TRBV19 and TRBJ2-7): DGGITQSPKYLFRKEGQNVTLSCEQNLNHDAMYWYRQDPGQGLRLIYYSQIVNDFQKGDIAEGYSVSREKKESFPLTVTSAQKNPTAFYLCASSILRDTEQYFGPGTRLTVT.

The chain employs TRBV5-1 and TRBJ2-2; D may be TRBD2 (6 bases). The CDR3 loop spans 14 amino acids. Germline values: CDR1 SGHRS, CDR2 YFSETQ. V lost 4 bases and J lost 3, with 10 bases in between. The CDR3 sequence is CASSAREYTGELFF. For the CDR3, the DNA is TGCGCCAGCAGCGCCCGGGAGTACACCGGGGAGCTGTTTTTT.

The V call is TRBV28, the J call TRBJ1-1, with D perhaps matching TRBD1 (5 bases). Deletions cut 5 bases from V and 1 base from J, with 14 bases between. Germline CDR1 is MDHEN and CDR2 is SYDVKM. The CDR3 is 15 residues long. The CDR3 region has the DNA TGTGCCAGCAGTGGGACTGGGAGGGGGAACACTGAAGCTTTCTTT. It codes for CASSGTGRGNTEAFF.

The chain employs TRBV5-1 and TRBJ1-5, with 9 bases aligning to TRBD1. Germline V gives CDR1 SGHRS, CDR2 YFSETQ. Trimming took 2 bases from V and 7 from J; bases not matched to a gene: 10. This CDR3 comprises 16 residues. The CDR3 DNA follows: TGCGCCAGCAGCTTCGCTCCACAGGGGGCGGGACAGCCCCAGCATTTT. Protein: CASSFAPQGAGQPQHF.

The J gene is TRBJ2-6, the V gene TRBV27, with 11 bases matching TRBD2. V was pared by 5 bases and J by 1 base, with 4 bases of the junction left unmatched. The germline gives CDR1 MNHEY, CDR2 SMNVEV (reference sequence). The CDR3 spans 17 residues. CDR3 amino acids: CASSTLAGGSGANVLTF. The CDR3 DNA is TGTGCCAGCAGTACGCTAGCGGGGGGATCTGGGGCCAACGTCCTGACTTTC.

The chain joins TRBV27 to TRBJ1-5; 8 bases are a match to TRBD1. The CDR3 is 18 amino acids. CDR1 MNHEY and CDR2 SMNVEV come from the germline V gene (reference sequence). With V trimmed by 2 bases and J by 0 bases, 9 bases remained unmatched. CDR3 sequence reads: CASSLRRDRRHSNQPQHF. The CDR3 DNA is TGTGCCAGCAGTTTAAGGAGGGACAGGCGGCATAGCAATCAGCCCCAGCATTTT.

The CDR3 coding sequence is TGTGCCAGCAGCTTAGTATCAGGGGTTCGCGGGGAGCTGTTTTTT. It codes for CASSLVSGVRGELFF. The genes are TRBV11-3 and TRBJ2-2, with D possibly matching TRBD1 (6 bases). The length of the CDR3 is 15 residues. Trimming pared 1 base from V and 7 bases from J, leaving 13 bases between. The germline V gene encodes CDR1 SGHNT and CDR2 YENEEA.

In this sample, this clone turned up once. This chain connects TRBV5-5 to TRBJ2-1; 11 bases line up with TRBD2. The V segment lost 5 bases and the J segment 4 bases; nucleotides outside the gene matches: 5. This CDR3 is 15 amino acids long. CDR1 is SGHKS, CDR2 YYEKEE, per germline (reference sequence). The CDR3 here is CASSYTSGSYNEQFF. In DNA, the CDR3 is TGTGCCAGCAGTTATACTAGCGGGAGTTACAATGAGCAGTTCTTC.

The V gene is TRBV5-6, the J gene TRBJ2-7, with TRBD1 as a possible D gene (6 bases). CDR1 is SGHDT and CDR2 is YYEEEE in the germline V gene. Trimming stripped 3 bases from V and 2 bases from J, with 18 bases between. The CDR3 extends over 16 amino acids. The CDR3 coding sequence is TGTGCCAGCAGCTCCCCAGGGACACCCCAAACCTACGAGCAGTACTTC. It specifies CASSSPGTPQTYEQYF.

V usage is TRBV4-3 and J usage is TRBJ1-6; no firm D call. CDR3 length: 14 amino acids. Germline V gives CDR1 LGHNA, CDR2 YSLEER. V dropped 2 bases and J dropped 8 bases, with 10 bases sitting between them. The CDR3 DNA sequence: TGCGCCAGCAGCCAACCGGGGTCTGATTCACCCCTCCACTTT. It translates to CASSQPGSDSPLHF.

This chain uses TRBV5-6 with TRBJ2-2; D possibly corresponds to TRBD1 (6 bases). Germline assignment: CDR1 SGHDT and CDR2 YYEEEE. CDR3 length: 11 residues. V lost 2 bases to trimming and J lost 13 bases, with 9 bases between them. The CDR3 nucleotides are TGTGCCAGCAGCTTACAGGGAGTGCTGTTTTTT. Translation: CASSLQGVLFF.

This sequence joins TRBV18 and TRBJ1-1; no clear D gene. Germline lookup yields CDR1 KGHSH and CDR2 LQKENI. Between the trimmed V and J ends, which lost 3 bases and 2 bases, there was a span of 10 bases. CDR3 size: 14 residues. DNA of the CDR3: TGTGCCAGCTCACCCTACTTTTTAAACACTGAAGCTTTCTTT. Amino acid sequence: CASSPYFLNTEAFF. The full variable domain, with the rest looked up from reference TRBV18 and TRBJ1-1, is NAGVMQNPRHLVRRRGQEARLRCSPMKGHSHVYWYRQLPEEGLKFMVYLQKENIIDESGMPKERFSAEFPKEGPSILRIQQVVRGDSAAYFCASSPYFLNTEAFFGQGTRLTVV.

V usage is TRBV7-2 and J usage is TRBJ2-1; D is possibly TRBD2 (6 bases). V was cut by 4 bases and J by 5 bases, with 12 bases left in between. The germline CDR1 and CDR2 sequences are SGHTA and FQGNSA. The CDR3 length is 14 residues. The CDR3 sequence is CASSYGGPNNEQFF. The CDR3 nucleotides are TGTGCCAGCAGCTACGGAGGGCCGAACAATGAGCAGTTCTTC.

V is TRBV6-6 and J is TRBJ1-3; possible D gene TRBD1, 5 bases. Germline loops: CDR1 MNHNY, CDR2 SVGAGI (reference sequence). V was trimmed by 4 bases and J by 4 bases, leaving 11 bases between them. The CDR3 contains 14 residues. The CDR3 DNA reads TGTGCCAGCAGTTTGGGGCACCCGGGAAACACCATATATTTT. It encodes CASSLGHPGNTIYF.